The 10 T cell receptor beta chains reported below all come from one sample, sequenced in a study of T cell clonality in common variable immunodeficiency. Clones were read by immunoSEQ multiplex PCR, and TCRdb kept only the in-frame ones, dropping some. The sample lists about 64,000 clones, none appearing once, the ten largest making up about 1.7%. Material for sequencing was peripheral blood mononuclear cells. All receptors derive from a person aged 18-70 years in good health.

This clone has at least ten counts. The read finishes 3 residues shy of the CDR3 end, and the germline J gene is used to complete it. The genes are TRBV20-1 and TRBJ2-7; D is unclear. CDR3 length: 14 amino acids. V dropped 2 bases and J dropped 5 bases, with 16 bases sitting between them. Germline CDR1 reads DFQATT; CDR2 reads SNEGSKA (reference sequence). The DNA read from the CDR3 is TGCAGTGCTAGACAAGCAGGCGCATCGGACGAG. It encodes CSARQAGASDE. In full, the CDR3 reads CSARQAGASDEQYF.

In its sample, this clone was seen many times. The CDR3 extends 3 residues past the end of the read, so its final part is completed from the germline J gene. The chain uses TRBV18 and TRBJ2-5; D call uncertain. This CDR3 spans 13 amino acids. The V end lost 0 bases, the J end lost 2 bases, and 4 bases lay between the germline ends. The V gene's germline CDR1 is KGHSH and CDR2 LQKENI. CDR3 sequence: CASSPPSQETQYF. The sequenced part of the CDR3 DNA is TGTGCCAGCTCACCACCCTCTCAAGAGACC. Complete variable domain (other parts from reference TRBV18 and TRBJ2-5): NAGVMQNPRHLVRRRGQEARLRCSPMKGHSHVYWYRQLPEEGLKFMVYLQKENIIDESGMPKERFSAEFPKEGPSILRIQQVVRGDSAAYFCASSPPSQETQYFGPGTRLLVL.

The sample holds many counts of this clone. With the read ending 3 residues before the CDR3 end, the germline J gene is used to fill in that end. The V gene is TRBV6-4, the J gene TRBJ2-6; 7 bases are shared with TRBD2. Germline CDR1 reads MRHNA; CDR2 reads SNTAGT. The CDR3 runs to 18 residues. After removal of 0 bases from V and 0 bases from J, the junction contained 5 bases not matched to a gene. CDR3 bases read: TGTGCCAGCAGTGACTCGAGTTCGGGGGGCTCTGGGGCCAACGTC. Its translation: CASSDSSSGGSGANV. The entire CDR3 sequence reads CASSDSSSGGSGANVLTF.

This clone occurred many times. The read terminates 3 residues ahead of where the CDR3 ends, so the germline J gene completes it. The chain couples TRBV19 to TRBJ1-6; 8 bases agree with TRBD1. Germline V gene data show CDR1 as LNHDA and CDR2 as SQIVND (reference sequence). This CDR3 is built from 14 residues. V dropped 4 bases and J dropped 7; count of bases not matched to a gene: 3. The CDR3: CASSKQGGNSPLHF. The covered CDR3 bases are TGTGCCAGTAGTAAACAGGGGGGAAATTCACCC.

This clone has at least ten counts. The CDR3 is cut off 3 residues early in the read; its end comes from the germline J gene. The chain is built from TRBV6-1 and TRBJ2-7, with D perhaps matching TRBD2 (6 bases). Germline V CDR1 and CDR2: MNHNS, SASEGT. The CDR3 is 13 amino acids. V was shortened by 3 bases and J by 5 bases, with 11 bases between the two germline ends. Incomplete CDR3 DNA: TGTGCCAGCAGTGATCTGCGGGGAGACGAG. Encoded protein: CASSDLRGDE. In full, the CDR3 is CASSDLRGDEQYF.

This clone was counted at least ten times. Read sequence stops 3 residues before the CDR3 end, and the germline J gene provides the missing end. V usage is TRBV20-1 and J usage is TRBJ2-5, with no clear D. Per the germline V gene, CDR1 is DFQATT and CDR2 is SNEGSKA (reference sequence). V was pared by 6 bases and J by 4 bases, with 6 bases between. This CDR3 is built from 10 residues. The CDR3 spells CSAYRETQYF. CDR3 bases read: TGCAGTGCCTATCGAGAGACC.

This clone was found many times. From the germline J gene comes the end of the CDR3, since the read stops 3 residues before it. V and J are TRBV7-7 and TRBJ1-4; 9 bases map to TRBD1. The CDR3 consists of 15 residues. The junction had 6 bases not matched to a gene; V was cut back by 5 bases and J by 5 bases. Looked up from germline, CDR1 is SSHAT and CDR2 is FNYEAQ (reference sequence). The covered CDR3 bases are TGTGCCAGCAGCCTAGGGACAGGGCAGAATGAAAAA. Translated: CASSLGTGQNEK. The complete CDR3 sequence is CASSLGTGQNEKLFF.

Ten or more counts support this clone. The read ends 3 residues early relative to the CDR3; the germline J gene fills the gap. J is TRBJ1-1 and V is TRBV6-2 or TRBV6-3; D is unclear. Germline-derived CDR1 and CDR2 are MNHEY and SVGEGT. This CDR3 contains 11 residues. Trimming pared 6 bases from V and 6 bases from J, leaving 8 bases between. The part of the CDR3 DNA that was read is TGTGCCAGCAGGCAACTGGCTGAA. Protein product: CASRQLAE. The whole CDR3 protein is CASRQLAEAFF.

This clone appeared many times. Read sequence stops 3 residues before the CDR3 end, and the germline J gene provides the missing end. This chain uses TRBV5-5 with TRBJ1-5, with 7 bases aligning to TRBD1. CDR3 length: 15 residues. V dropped 0 bases and J dropped 2; count of bases not matched to a gene: 2. Per the germline V gene, CDR1 is SGHKS and CDR2 is YYEKEE (reference sequence). CDR3: CASSLEGAGNQPQHF. The DNA read from the CDR3 is TGTGCCAGCAGCTTGGAGGGGGCTGGCAATCAGCCC.

This clone was picked up many times. Sequencing ends 3 residues short of the CDR3 end; the germline J gene provides the rest. J is TRBJ2-3 and V is TRBV15; perhaps TRBD1 as D (5 bases). Trimming left V 0 bases short and J 2 bases short, with 9 bases between. The CDR3 has 15 residues. CDR1 and CDR2 from the germline V gene are LNHNV and YYDKDF (reference sequence). CDR3 in amino acids: CATSRERQTTDTQYF. The CDR3 DNA, read in part, is TGTGCCACCAGCAGAGAAAGACAGACCACAGATACG.